A selection of T cell receptor beta chains follows, all from one sample in a study of blood T cell repertoires in COVID-19. Sequenced by immunoSEQ multiplex PCR; TCRdb stores in-frame clones only, minus some. The table lists over 150,000 clones, more than 75% of them singletons. Sequenced input: peripheral blood. The source of these receptors is a woman of 80 years or more with COVID-19, enrolled during active disease. Both conserved end residues are part of each CDR3. A D gene is named only where the DNA matches it firmly. Size is omitted from some rows. Given values are once, few, many or a class for expanded clones.

>few|TRBD2|TRBV9|TRBJ2-3
TGTGCCAGCAGCATTAGCGGGACTAGCACAGATACGCAGTATTTT
CASSISGTSTDTQYF
>few|TRBD1|TRBV6-5|TRBJ2-7
TGTGCCAGCAGTTCACCGTCAGGGGGCCACGAGCAGTACTTC
CASSSPSGGHEQYF
>NA|TRBD2|TRBV24-1|TRBJ2-1
TGTGCCACCAGTGATTCGACTAGCGGGAGTCTTTTTACCAATGAGCAGTTCTTC
CATSDSTSGSLFTNEQFF
>NA|NA|TRBV4-3|TRBJ2-3
TGCGCCAGCAGCCGTAGCGGAAACACAGATACGCAGTATTTT
CASSRSGNTDTQYF
>NA|TRBD1|TRBV19|TRBJ1-2
TGTGCCAGTAGCCCTACGACAGGGACCTATGGCTACACCTTC
CASSPTTGTYGYTF
>NA|NA|TRBV2|TRBJ1-6
TGTGCCAGCAGCGCCCCTAGTGGGGGAGGTTCACCCCTCCACTTT
CASSAPSGGGSPLHF
>once|TRBD2|TRBV9|TRBJ2-3
TGTGCCAGCAGCGCCGGGGGGGGACCAGATACGCAGTATTTT
CASSAGGGPDTQYF
>NA|TRBD1|TRBV19|TRBJ1-1
TGTGCCAGTATCAGGACAGGGCTCACTGAAGCTTTCTTT
CASIRTGLTEAFF
>NA|NA|TRBV11-2|TRBJ2-5
TGTGCCAGCAGCTTAGATGTCAAGACCCAGTACTTC
CASSLDVKTQYF
>NA|NA|TRBV7-2|TRBJ1-1
TGTGCCAGCAGCTTAGATAGGGGCCGGAAAACTGAAGCTTTCTTT
CASSLDRGRKTEAFF
>NA|TRBD1|TRBV2|TRBJ2-1
TGTGCCAGCAGCCCGGGACAGGGGGCAAATGAGCAGTTCTTC
CASSPGQGANEQFF
>once|NA|TRBV7-9|TRBJ2-7
TGTGCCAGCAGCTCGACAGCCTACGAGCAGTACTTC
CASSSTAYEQYF
>NA|NA|TRBV29-1|TRBJ2-3
TGCAGCGTTGGATCGATCCGGGGAGCCGGAGATACGCAGTATTTT
CSVGSIRGAGDTQYF
>once|NA|TRBV11-3|TRBJ2-1
TGTGCCAGCAGCGCAACCCCGGAGACTGAGCAGTTCTTC
CASSATPETEQFF